The entry that follows covers one TCR beta chain sequence. This clone was picked up a small number of times. What this receptor recognizes is not known. No qualities accompany the bases; no much larger clone lies one base away. This sample stems from a study of metastatic and nonmetastatic thyroid tumors (TCRdb year 2020). As for the study more broadly: Repertoires were compared across peripheral blood and tumor or nodule tissue samples from malignant and benign thyroid patients.

Library creation used PCR. Instrument on record: Illumina HiSeq 4000. High-throughput sequencing was used to profile the CDR3 region of the TCR beta-chain in every patient. Processing in the source paper ran as follows. CDR3 differences across clinicopathological groups were used to build a classifier for discriminating distant-metastatic papillary thyroid cancer patients. Repertoire diversity was assessed with the Shannon index, and tumor-blood repertoire similarity with the Morisita-Horn index. TCRdb handled the public reads itself, with Q25 trimming in fastp and clone calling in MiXCR, and kept productive beta chains. TCRdb, rather than the study authors, made the V and J calls. A total of about 42,000 clones appear in this sample, around 10% of them only once. The top ten clones comprise about 9% of the sample. Points the paper makes about the study in general: In both blood and tumor samples, malignant tumors were reported to have significantly higher TCR beta diversity than benign nodules.

No patient had received any treatment before thyroid surgery. Patient clinical samples collected from the early 2010s to the late 2010s were retrospectively analysed using T-cell receptor beta sequencing. Reading from cysteine to phenylalanine, the CDR3 counts 12 amino acids. Only the CDR3 part of the read is kept: 36 bases, read in frame from the first base. The germline V gene specifies SGHTA as CDR1 and FQGNSA as CDR2. Deletion took 5 bases off V and 8 bases off J, with a span of 11 bases between the germline ends. This clonotype was sampled from a male donor with papillary thyroid cancer or a benign thyroid nodule (not recorded which). Some clones in this sample may be carry-over from other donors' samples. The rearrangement joined TRBV7-2 to TRBJ2-3; perhaps TRBD1 is the D gene, with 7 bases matching. Sequencing was done on a sample of blood. The DNA sequence is given as TGTGCCAGCAGCCCAGGGGGAGGTACGCAGTATTTT. It specifies CASSPGGGTQYF.